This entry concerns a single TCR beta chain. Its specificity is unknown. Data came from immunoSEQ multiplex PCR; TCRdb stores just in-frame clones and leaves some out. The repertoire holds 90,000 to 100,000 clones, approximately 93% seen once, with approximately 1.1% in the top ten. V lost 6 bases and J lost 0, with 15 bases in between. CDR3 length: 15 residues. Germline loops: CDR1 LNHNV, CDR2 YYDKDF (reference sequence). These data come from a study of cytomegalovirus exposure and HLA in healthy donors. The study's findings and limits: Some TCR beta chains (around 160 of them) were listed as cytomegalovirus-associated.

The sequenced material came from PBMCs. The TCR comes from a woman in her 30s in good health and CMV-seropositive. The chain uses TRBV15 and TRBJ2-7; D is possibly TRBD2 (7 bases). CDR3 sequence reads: CATSYGGGGSYEQYF. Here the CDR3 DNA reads TGTGCCACCAGTTATGGAGGGGGGGGCTCCTACGAGCAGTACTTC.